This TCR beta chain appears in the sequencing data of a study of technical replicates of blood from several donors. Assay: immunoSEQ multiplex PCR; the TCRdb copy retains only in-frame clones and omits some. The data show some 80,000 clones, about 95% seen once. Trimming cost V 0 bases and J 4 bases; bases outside gene matches: 4. The CDR3 spans 16 residues. The V gene's germline CDR1 is LGHNA and CDR2 YNFKEQ. The sample comprised T cells isolated from PBMCs. The V call is TRBV4-2, the J call TRBJ2-1; TRBD2 matches 9 bases. The source of this sequence is a human donor in good health. CDR3 nucleotides: TGTGCCAGCAGCCAAGATAGTCTAGCGGGGTACAATGAGCAGTTCTTC. Translating gives CASSQDSLAGYNEQFF.